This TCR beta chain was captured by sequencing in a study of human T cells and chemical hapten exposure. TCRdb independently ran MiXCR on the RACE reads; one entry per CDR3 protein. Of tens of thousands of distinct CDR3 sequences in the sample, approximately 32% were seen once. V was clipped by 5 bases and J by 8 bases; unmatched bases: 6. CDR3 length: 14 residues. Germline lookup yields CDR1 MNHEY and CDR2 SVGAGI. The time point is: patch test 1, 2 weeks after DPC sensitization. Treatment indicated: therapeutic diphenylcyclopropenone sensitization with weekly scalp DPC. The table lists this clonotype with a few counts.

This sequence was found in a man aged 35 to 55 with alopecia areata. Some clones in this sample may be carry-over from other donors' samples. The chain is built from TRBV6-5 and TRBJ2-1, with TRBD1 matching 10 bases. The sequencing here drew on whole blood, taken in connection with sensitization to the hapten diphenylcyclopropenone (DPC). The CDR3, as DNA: TGTGCCAGCAGTAATCCGACAGGGGGCCATGAGCAGTTCTTC. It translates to CASSNPTGGHEQFF.